This T cell receptor (beta chain) was retrieved from a study of cytomegalovirus exposure and HLA in healthy donors. PCR was performed using 60 Vbeta and 13 Jbeta primers. TCRdb's copy holds only in-frame clones and misses some; the assay was immunoSEQ multiplex PCR. This sample has 150,000 to 200,000 clones, with around 81% found just once. The CDR3 contains 14 residues. V was trimmed by 0 bases and J by 0 bases, leaving 6 bases between them. Germline-derived CDR1 and CDR2 are MNHEY and SVGAGI. The clonotype originates from a woman in her 40s in good health and CMV-seronegative. The chain joins TRBV6-5 to TRBJ2-7, with D unclear. Specimen: PBMCs. CDR3 amino acids: CASSYSRHSYEQYF. The CDR3 DNA reads as TGTGCCAGCAGTTACTCGAGGCACTCCTACGAGCAGTACTTC.